This T cell receptor (beta chain) was identified during a study of T cells in Graves' hyperthyroidism and ophthalmopathy. This clonotype was seen many times. Trimming removed 2 bases at V and 3 bases at J, with 8 bases between. Germline values: CDR1 GTSNPN, CDR2 SVGIG (reference sequence). The CDR3 sequence is 13 residues long. Amplification targeted TCR beta CDR3 regions from RNA transcripts. An initial round of RT-PCR targeting the TCR CDR3 relied on the HTBI primer set. TCRdb reanalysed the multiplex PCR reads using MiXCR and keeps one entry per CDR3 protein. There are some 760,000 distinct CDR3 sequences in the sample; about 14% occur only once, and roughly 10% lies in the top ten.

Sequencing was performed on blood. V gene TRBV30 combines with J gene TRBJ2-1; no reliable D call. The sequence was obtained from a woman in her late teens or twenties with Graves' hyperthyroidism. Here the CDR3 reads CAWSRRNYNEQFF. CDR3 nucleotide sequence: TGTGCCTGGAGTCGGCGGAACTACAATGAGCAGTTCTTC. Together with reference TRBV30 and TRBJ2-1, the CDR3 gives the full variable domain: SQTIHQWPATLVQPVGSPLSLECTVEGTSNPNLYWYRQAAGRGLQLLFYSVGIGQISSEVPQNLSASRPQDRQFILSSKKLLLSDSGFYLCAWSRRNYNEQFFGPGTRLTVL.